These T cell receptor beta chains were read from a single sample in a study of shared clonotypes between healthy human individuals. The data were produced by immunoSEQ multiplex PCR, yet TCRdb's version contains in-frame clones alone and is incomplete. The sample carries millions of clones, 90% to 95% recorded once. Input material: naive CD4+ T cells sorted from blood. The receptors here all came from a young man in good health. The CDR3 runs from the conserved cysteine through the conserved F or W. A D gene is named only where the DNA matches it firmly. Some rows have no size entry. The others give once, few or many, or a class for an expanded clone.

d_gene,j_gene,v_gene,abundance,CDR3nt,CDR3aa
.,TRBJ1-4,TRBV30,.,TGTGCCTGGAGCGCCGGGGGGGATTCGAAAAAACTGTTTTTT,CAWSAGGDSKKLFF
TRBD1,TRBJ2-7,TRBV29-1,.,TGCAGCGGATGGACAGGTCAGGAGCAGTACTTC,CSGWTGQEQYF
.,TRBJ2-1,TRBV7-6,.,TGTGCCAGCAGCTTAGGGGACGGGCAGTTCTTC,CASSLGDGQFF
TRBD1,TRBJ2-6,TRBV19,.,TGTGCCACCGGGACAGGGGAGACTTCTGGGGCCAACGTCCTGACTTTC,CATGTGETSGANVLTF
TRBD1,TRBJ1-4,TRBV11-2,.,TGTGCCAGCAGCCAGGGGGTTGCTGAAAAACTGTTTTTT,CASSQGVAEKLFF
TRBD2,TRBJ2-7,TRBV27,.,TGTGCCAGCAGTTTCCGGGTAGCGGGAGGCTACGAGCAGTACTTC,CASSFRVAGGYEQYF
TRBD2,TRBJ2-3,TRBV19,.,TGTGCCAGTAGTCTAACTAGCGGGAGCACAGATACGCAGTATTTT,CASSLTSGSTDTQYF
TRBD1,TRBJ1-2,TRBV5-6,.,TGTGCCAGCAGCTTGGCGGCTGGGACAGCAGGCTACACCTTC,CASSLAAGTAGYTF
.,TRBJ2-1,TRBV2,.,TGTGCCAGCAGTGTATTGAAGCCATCCTACAATGAGCAGTTCTTC,CASSVLKPSYNEQFF
TRBD2,TRBJ2-7,TRBV28,once,TGTGCCAGCTCGAGATGGGGCCCCCGGACTAGCGGAAACGTTAAGAAGACCTACGAGCAGTACTTC,CASSRWGPRTSGNVKKTYEQYF
.,TRBJ2-7,TRBV2,.,TGTGCCAGCAGTGAAGACGGAACCTACGAGCAGTACTTC,CASSEDGTYEQYF
TRBD1,TRBJ1-4,TRBV6-1,.,TGTGCCAGCAGGCCGGGACAGATTAATGAAAAACTGTTTTTT,CASRPGQINEKLFF